A single T cell receptor (beta chain) is shown here with its context. What it binds is not known. The length of the CDR3 is 14 residues. Germline CDR1 and CDR2: DFQATT and SNEGSKA (reference sequence). After removal of 5 bases from V and 9 bases from J, the junction contained 9 bases not matched to a gene. One entry per CDR3 protein results from TCRdb running MiXCR on the RT-PCR reads. The table includes around 470,000 distinct CDR3 sequences, under 8.5% detected once. This sample is drawn from a study of response to subunit inactivated influenza vaccine. Study-wide points: After each seasonal influenza vaccination, few new T cells are recruited, the authors suggested.

Source: PBMCs from blood, taken less than 25 months after vaccination. The receptor comes from a man aged 50 to 69 who received an inactivated influenza vaccine. The chain has TRBV20-1 and TRBJ2-1; 11 bases map to TRBD2. This chain's CDR3 is CSASLAGVNSEQFF. As DNA, the CDR3 is TGCAGTGCTTCACTAGCGGGAGTAAATAGTGAGCAGTTCTTC.